This T cell receptor beta chain was recovered during a study of shared clonotypes between healthy human individuals. This clone came up a few times. What it recognizes is unknown. V shed 10 bases, J shed 8 bases, and the junction held 10 bases outside the gene matches. The germline gives CDR1 ENHRY, CDR2 SYGVKD. The CDR3 extends over 12 amino acids. Study results and limitations: Naive CD4 clonotypes overlapped across a handful of donors at around 4.7%. The authors sampled blood alone, and tissue repertoires likely differ.

It was CD45RO-negative cells, positively selected for CCR7, that made up naive CD8 cells, with terminally differentiated effector memory CD45RA+ cells excluded. Deep-level running was used for the assay. For each subset, genomic DNA was distributed in equal portions over several immunoSEQ plates. The repertoire was sequenced with immunoSEQ multiplex PCR; TCRdb's copy has only in-frame clones and lacks some. The data show approximately 2,200,000 clones, 85% to 95% seen once. This receptor was obtained from a man younger than 30 in good health. Some clones in this sample may be carry-over from other donors' samples. Sequenced input: naive CD8+ T cells from PBMCs. The chain recombines TRBV10-3 with TRBJ1-2, with 7 positions matching TRBD1. Here the CDR3 reads CASWTGSRGYTF. The CDR3 DNA reads as TGTGCCAGCTGGACAGGTTCAAGAGGCTACACCTTC.